This is a list of T cell receptor beta chains from one sample in a study of response to subunit inactivated influenza vaccine. In TCRdb, the RT-PCR reads were re-called with MiXCR into one record per CDR3 protein. The sample consists of approximately 520,000 distinct CDR3 sequences, more than 15% of them appearing once. The sample here was CD4+ T cells sorted from PBMCs, taken roughly 24 months after vaccination. All receptors come from a man aged 45 to 70 who received an inactivated influenza vaccine. The CDR3 runs from the conserved cysteine through the conserved F or W. Fields, in order: D gene, J gene, clone size, V gene, CDR3 protein, CDR3 DNA. D genes are given only for firm matches. Size is omitted from some rows. Given values are once, few, many or a class for expanded clones.

>.|TRBJ2-2|.|TRBV11-3
CASSLGGASTGELFF
TGTGCCAGCAGCTTAGGGGGGGCGAGCACCGGGGAGCTGTTTTTT
>TRBD1|TRBJ2-5|.|TRBV6-2/TRBV6-3
CASSTGQGRFETQYF
TGTGCCAGCAGTACCGGACAGGGTAGATTTGAGACCCAGTACTTC
>.|TRBJ2-6|.|TRBV2
CARGAGGANVLTF
TGTGCCAGAGGGGCGGGCGGGGCCAACGTCCTGACTTTC
>TRBD1|TRBJ2-5|.|TRBV9
CASSAETGGQETQYF
TGTGCCAGCAGCGCAGAGACAGGGGGCCAAGAGACCCAGTACTTC
>.|TRBJ1-5|.|TRBV7-9
CASSLEGQGHPQHF
TGTGCCAGCAGCTTAGAGGGCCAGGGACATCCCCAGCATTTT
>.|TRBJ1-2|.|TRBV20-1
CSAREGQIIYGYTF
TGCAGTGCTAGAGAAGGACAGATAATTTATGGCTACACCTTC
>.|TRBJ1-2|many|TRBV12-3/TRBV12-4
CASSPRRNYGYTF
TGTGCCAGCAGTCCTCGGCGGAACTATGGCTACACCTTC
>TRBD1|TRBJ2-3|once|TRBV20-1
CSAETGGADTQYF
TGCAGTGCCGAGACAGGGGGAGCAGATACGCAGTATTTT
>.|TRBJ2-4|few|TRBV3-1
CASSPTGSLSGNIQYF
TGTGCCAGCAGCCCGACAGGCTCCTTGAGCGGAAACATTCAGTACTTC
>TRBD1|TRBJ1-4|few|TRBV4-3
CASSLRGTGSEKLFF
TGCGCCAGCAGCCTACGGGGGACAGGGAGTGAAAAACTGTTTTTT
>TRBD2|TRBJ2-7|few|TRBV28
CASSLSGGRALKYF
TGTGCCAGCAGTTTAAGTGGCGGGAGGGCCTTGAAGTACTTC
>TRBD2|TRBJ2-5|few|TRBV15
CATSGRTSETQYF
TGTGCCACCAGCGGAAGGACTAGCGAGACCCAGTACTTC
>TRBD1|TRBJ2-5|.|TRBV28
CASSFDDRATQYF
TGTGCCAGCAGTTTTGACGACAGGGCGACCCAGTACTTC
>.|TRBJ1-4|.|TRBV14
CASSPVGATNEKLFF
TGTGCCAGCAGCCCGGTCGGCGCAACTAATGAAAAACTGTTTTTT
>.|TRBJ2-3|few|TRBV5-1
CASSLGQRGGDTQYF
TGCGCCAGCAGCTTGGGCCAAAGGGGGGGCGATACGCAGTATTTT
>TRBD2|TRBJ2-1|few|TRBV7-2
CASSYHSGTSVAEQFF
TGTGCCAGCAGCTACCACTCCGGGACTAGCGTTGCTGAGCAGTTCTTC
>TRBD2|TRBJ2-3|.|TRBV7-2
CASSAGLAGGADTQYF
TGTGCCAGCAGCGCCGGACTAGCGGGAGGAGCAGATACGCAGTATTTT
>.|TRBJ1-5|few|TRBV19
CASNIAGPRNQPQHF
TGTGCCAGTAACATAGCAGGACCGCGCAATCAGCCCCAGCATTTT
>.|TRBJ1-4|few|TRBV4-3
CASSGRTNEKLFF
TGCGCCAGCAGCGGGAGGACTAATGAAAAACTGTTTTTT
>.|TRBJ2-1|.|TRBV4-3
CASSQDRVRTNEQFF
TGCGCCAGCAGCCAAGATCGGGTTAGAACCAATGAGCAGTTCTTC
>.|TRBJ2-2|few|TRBV6-2/TRBV6-3
CASSSFTGELFF
TGTGCCAGCAGTTCCTTCACCGGGGAGCTGTTTTTT
>TRBD1|TRBJ1-4|.|TRBV20-1
CSATGTGDEKLFF
TGCAGTGCTACCGGGACAGGGGATGAAAAACTGTTTTTT
>TRBD2|TRBJ2-7|many|TRBV12-3/TRBV12-4
CASSSSGTSSYEQYF
TGTGCCAGCAGTTCTAGCGGGACTAGCTCCTACGAGCAGTACTTC
>.|TRBJ1-2|many|TRBV7-2
CASSPVGGYGYTF
TGTGCCAGCAGCCCCGTTGGTGGCTATGGCTACACCTTC
>.|TRBJ2-7|few|TRBV7-2
CASRGFGDSKYEQYF
TGTGCCAGCAGGGGATTTGGGGATTCCAAATACGAGCAGTACTTC
>.|TRBJ2-2|many|TRBV7-2
CASSSRTTNTGELFF
TGTGCCAGCAGCTCGAGGACTACGAACACCGGGGAGCTGTTTTTT
>TRBD2|TRBJ2-3|.|TRBV10-3
CAIRGMASGSTDTQYF
TGTGCCATCAGGGGAATGGCTAGCGGGAGCACAGATACGCAGTATTTT
>.|TRBJ2-1|few|TRBV27
CASSLLGQSSYNEQFF
TGTGCCAGCAGTTTATTAGGACAGAGCTCCTACAATGAGCAGTTCTTC
>.|TRBJ1-6|.|TRBV9
CASRALTARNSPLHF
TGTGCCAGCAGAGCCTTGACGGCGAGGAATTCACCCCTCCACTTT
>.|TRBJ2-3|few|TRBV9
CASSAIASDTQYF
TGTGCCAGCAGCGCTATAGCTTCTGACACGCAGTATTTT